This TCR beta chain was recorded in a study of naive CD8 T cells in extremely preterm neonates. Produced via immunoSEQ multiplex PCR; TCRdb's table is partial and in-frame only. The repertoire includes about 5,100 clones, over 95% of them detected once, and 0.55% to 0.6% sits in the top ten. The V gene lost 4 bases and the J gene lost 3 bases, with 14 bases spanning the gap. Per germline, CDR1 MNHEY and CDR2 SMNVEV (reference sequence). The CDR3 covers 15 residues. The material sequenced was naive CD8+ T cells from blood. The receptor was derived from a human donor in good health. The V call is TRBV27, the J call TRBJ2-3; possibly TRBD2 for D (6 bases). In DNA, the CDR3 is TGTGCCAGCAGTTCGCGGCGGGGTGTGACAGATACGCAGTATTTT. It is translated as CASSSRRGVTDTQYF.